These 7 T cell receptor beta chains originate from one sample sequenced in a study of control samples from healthy donors and cancer patients. This table comes from immunoSEQ multiplex PCR, and its TCRdb copy is limited to in-frame clones, with some not included. The sample has more than 75,000 clones, approximately 84% seen once. The sequenced sample consisted of PBMCs. The receptors here all came from a man in his 70s with lung cancer.

This chain uses TRBV19 with TRBJ1-2, with TRBD1 identical over 9 bases. Trimming at V came to 3 bases and at J to 4 bases, leaving 9 bases not matched to a gene. CDR1 LNHDA and CDR2 SQIVND come from the germline V gene (reference sequence). This CDR3 contains 16 residues. The chain's CDR3 is CASSIEQGAPGYGYTF. The CDR3 DNA reads TGTGCCAGTAGTATTGAACAGGGGGCGCCAGGCTATGGCTACACCTTC.

Only one count was recorded for this clone. This chain connects TRBV9 to TRBJ1-1; no clear D gene. The CDR3 extends over 11 amino acids. V lost 4 bases and J 8 bases, leaving 9 bases between the germline ends. CDR1 and CDR2 (germline): SGDLS, YYNGEE. The CDR3 region is CASSRDEEAFF. The CDR3 nucleotides are TGTGCCAGCAGCCGAGACGAAGAAGCTTTCTTT.

This sequence joins TRBV10-3 and TRBJ1-1; 11 bases are shared with TRBD1. Trimming took 8 bases from V and 4 from J; bases not matched to a gene: 6. Germline V lookup: CDR1 ENHRY, CDR2 SYGVKD. This CDR3 contains 14 residues. Here the CDR3 reads CAIGGQGAFTEAFF. For the CDR3, the DNA is TGTGCCATCGGAGGACAGGGGGCGTTCACTGAAGCTTTCTTT.

V and J are TRBV19 and TRBJ2-1; TRBD1 matches 9 bases. J lost 6 bases, V lost 1 base, and 7 bases had no gene match. CDR3 length: 16 amino acids. Germline CDR1 LNHDA, CDR2 SQIVND (reference sequence). CDR3 in amino acids: CASSIGGGTGPNEQFF. CDR3 coding DNA: TGTGCCAGTAGTATAGGGGGAGGGACAGGGCCCAATGAGCAGTTCTTC.

This clone was detected only once. The rearrangement joins TRBV5-6 to TRBJ2-7; the D gene could be TRBD1 or TRBD2 (5 bases each). V was trimmed by 2 bases and J by 4 bases, leaving 16 bases between them. The CDR3 spans 15 residues. CDR1 and CDR2 (germline): SGHDT, YYEEEE. In nucleotides, the CDR3 is TGTGCCAGCAGCTTTACCCCGGGGACGCAATACGAGCAGTACTTC. It is translated as CASSFTPGTQYEQYF.

This chain uses TRBV7-8 with TRBJ2-3; D assignment may be TRBD1 or TRBD2 (6 bases each). V was clipped by 8 bases and J by 0 bases, with 18 bases between them. The CDR3 sequence is 16 residues long. Germline V gene sequence: CDR1 SGHVS, CDR2 FQNEAQ. CDR3 nucleotides: TGTGCCAGCTCTCTAATGTGGGGGGCGAGCACAGATACGCAGTATTTT. It yields the protein CASSLMWGASTDTQYF.

This clone was recorded a few times. The chain combines TRBV14 with TRBJ1-6; D is possibly TRBD1 (5 bases). Germline CDR1 reads SGHDN; CDR2 reads FVKESK. With 0 bases removed from V and 8 bases from J, the gap between germline ends came to 11 bases. The CDR3 totals 15 residues. This CDR3 is CASSQETGGYSPLHF. In DNA form, the CDR3 reads TGTGCCAGCAGCCAAGAAACAGGAGGATATTCACCCCTCCACTTT.